Below are 16 T cell receptor beta chains sequenced from a single sample in a study of a mutant IDH1 vaccine in newly diagnosed glioma. Indicated time point: week 35, safety follow-up. It was 300 ug of mutant IDH1 20-mer peptide that made up each vaccine dose, given with topical imiquimod. These receptors have no known antigen. Assay used: immunoSEQ multiplex PCR; TCRdb lists only in-frame clones, some missing. The table includes tens of thousands of clones, about 73% detected once. Material: PBMCs, obtained from a glioma patient whose treatment included an IDH1 peptide vaccine. Receptor source: a man aged 50 to 60 with glioma.

The chain combines TRBV6-1 with TRBJ1-5; 9 bases are a match to TRBD1. The ends lost 4 bases at V and 0 bases at J; junction bases unmatched: 13. The CDR3 has 19 residues. Germline V lookup: CDR1 MNHNS, CDR2 SASEGT. CDR3 protein: CASSATGTGPIYSNQPQHF. CDR3 DNA: TGTGCCAGCAGTGCCACCGGGACAGGGCCCATCTATAGCAATCAGCCCCAGCATTTT.

This clone came up once. The J gene is TRBJ2-3, the V gene TRBV10-3; 14 bases are a match to TRBD2. Trimming cost V 8 bases and J 8 bases; bases outside gene matches: 6. Germline CDR1 ENHRY, CDR2 SYGVKD. This CDR3 has 14 residues. The DNA for the CDR3 is TGTGCCATCCGACTAGCGGGGGGGCAGGGTACGCAGTATTTT. Translated: CAIRLAGGQGTQYF.

The chain is built from TRBV10-3 and TRBJ1-2; possible D gene TRBD1, 5 bases. Germline V lookup: CDR1 ENHRY, CDR2 SYGVKD. V lost 7 bases, J lost 3 bases, and 9 bases lay in between. The CDR3 consists of 12 residues. CDR3 region: CAIKGLDYGYTF. The CDR3 nucleotides read TGTGCCATCAAGGGGTTGGACTATGGCTACACCTTC.

The gene calls are TRBV7-2 and TRBJ2-5; D might be TRBD1 (6 bases). This CDR3 spans 13 amino acids. V shed 3 bases and J shed 5 bases, with 10 bases lying between them. The germline V gene encodes CDR1 SGHTA and CDR2 FQGNSA. CDR3 sequence reads: CASSFRGYETQYF. CDR3 nucleotide sequence: TGTGCCAGCAGCTTCAGGGGTTACGAGACCCAGTACTTC.

This chain joins TRBV5-6 and TRBJ1-5; 8 bases fit TRBD1. V was clipped by 4 bases and J by 7 bases; unmatched bases: 4. CDR1 is SGHDT and CDR2 is YYEEEE in the germline V gene. This CDR3 region has 13 residues. For the CDR3, the DNA is TGTGCCAGCAGCCGGACAGGGAGACAGCCCCAGCATTTT. Translation: CASSRTGRQPQHF.

V and J are TRBV6-1 and TRBJ2-5; 7 bases align to TRBD1. The CDR3 runs to 14 residues. J gave up 5 bases and V 6 bases, and 9 bases lay outside the gene matches. Germline assignment: CDR1 MNHNS and CDR2 SASEGT. The CDR3 coding sequence is TGTGCCAGCAGACCGCCAGGGACAGTGGAGACCCAGTACTTC. It is translated as CASRPPGTVETQYF.

CDR3 loop: CASRTGPLGREQYF. The CDR3 nucleotides read TGTGCCAGCAGAACCGGGCCCTTAGGAAGGGAGCAGTACTTC. This sequence joins TRBV5-6 and TRBJ2-7, with unresolved D. Germline CDR1 is SGHDT and CDR2 is YYEEEE. This CDR3 region has 14 residues. V lost 5 bases and J lost 7, with 19 bases in between. Using reference TRBV5-6 and TRBJ2-7 for the parts outside the CDR3, the full variable domain is DAGVTQSPTHLIKTRGQQVTLRCSPKSGHDTVSWYQQALGQGPQFIFQYYEEEERQRGNFPDRFSGHQFPNYSSELNVNALLLGDSALYLCASRTGPLGREQYFGPGTRLTVT.

V gene TRBV6-1 combines with J gene TRBJ1-4; no firm D call. The CDR3 consists of 13 residues. Per germline, CDR1 MNHNS and CDR2 SASEGT. CDR3: CASALATNEKLFF. CDR3 in DNA: TGTGCAAGCGCCCTTGCAACTAATGAAAAACTGTTTTTT.

The chain is built from TRBV5-4 and TRBJ2-3; 8 bases agree with TRBD2. In germline, CDR1 is SGHNT, CDR2 YYREEE (reference sequence). CDR3 length equals 16 residues. Losses at the gene ends were 7 bases for V and 6 bases for J; bases not matched to a gene: 16. The CDR3 spells CASLPTPLAGGDTQYF. CDR3 DNA sequence: TGTGCCAGCCTTCCGACTCCCTTGGCGGGGGGTGATACGCAGTATTTT.

The rearrangement links TRBV6-5 to TRBJ1-1; D not certain. The germline V gene has CDR1 MNHEY and CDR2 SVGAGI. Between the trimmed V and J ends, which lost 4 bases and 1 base, there was a span of 13 bases. The CDR3 has 15 amino acids. CDR3 region: CASSFDPVGNTEAFF. The CDR3 DNA reads as TGTGCCAGCAGTTTCGATCCGGTGGGGAACACTGAAGCTTTCTTT.

The chain recombines TRBV7-9 with TRBJ2-2; D remains ambiguous. The CDR3 extends over 13 amino acids. Trimming shortened V by 5 bases and J by 0 bases, and 4 bases separated the two germline ends. Germline V gene sequence: CDR1 SEHNR, CDR2 FQNEAQ (reference sequence). For the CDR3, the DNA is TGTGCCAGCAGCCTTTCGAACACCGGGGAGCTGTTTTTT. Its translation is CASSLSNTGELFF. Looking up the rest from reference TRBV7-9 and TRBJ2-2 gives the full variable domain: DTGVSQNPRHKITKRGQNVTFRCDPISEHNRLYWYRQTLGQGPEFLTYFQNEAQLEKSRLLSDRFSAERPKGSFSTLEIQRTEQGDSAMYLCASSLSNTGELFFGEGSRLTVL.

The gene calls are TRBV4-1 and TRBJ2-1; D is perhaps TRBD2 (7 bases). V shed 1 base and J shed 0 bases, with 13 bases lying between them. This CDR3 has 17 amino acids. Germline V gene sequence: CDR1 MGHRA, CDR2 YSYEKL. CDR3 protein: CASSQGEAGASYNEQFF. In DNA form, the CDR3 reads TGCGCCAGCAGCCAAGGGGAGGCGGGGGCCTCCTACAATGAGCAGTTCTTC.

This rearrangement joins TRBV15 to TRBJ1-5; D not certain. The germline CDR1 and CDR2 sequences are LNHNV and YYDKDF (reference sequence). Trimming took 0 bases from V and 7 from J, leaving 4 bases between them. The CDR3 is made up of 12 amino acids. The CDR3 loop is CATSRDRQPQHF. CDR3 DNA sequence: TGTGCCACCAGCAGAGATCGCCAGCCCCAGCATTTT.

This clone has ten or more counts. This chain links TRBV9 with TRBJ2-1; TRBD2 agrees at 9 bases. The germline V gene has CDR1 SGDLS and CDR2 YYNGEE. Trimming cost V 4 bases and J 5 bases; bases outside gene matches: 4. CDR3 size: 14 residues. CDR3 region: CASSLAGANNEQFF. The CDR3 DNA follows: TGTGCCAGCAGCTTAGCGGGGGCGAACAATGAGCAGTTCTTC.

The chain joins TRBV5-1 to TRBJ2-2; 8 bases are a match to TRBD2. The CDR3 is 16 residues long. Per the germline V gene, CDR1 is SGHRS and CDR2 is YFSETQ. Trimming cost V 0 bases and J 0 bases; bases outside gene matches: 1. DNA for the CDR3: TGCGCCAGCAGCTTGGCCGGGGGGGCGAACACCGGGGAGCTGTTTTTT. This sequence encodes CASSLAGGANTGELFF.

This clone turned up a few times. The chain uses TRBV27 and TRBJ2-1, with TRBD1 as a possible D gene (5 bases). The CDR3 has 13 residues. Germline V CDR1 and CDR2: MNHEY, SMNVEV (reference sequence). Trimming pared 3 bases from V and 7 bases from J, leaving 10 bases between. CDR3 sequence: CASSLAQENEQFF. The CDR3 DNA reads as TGTGCCAGCAGTTTGGCACAGGAGAATGAGCAGTTCTTC.